This passage covers 21 T cell receptor beta chains from one sample sequenced in a study of blood T cell repertoires in COVID-19. The method was immunoSEQ multiplex PCR; TCRdb's version includes in-frame clones alone and lacks a portion of them. The sample records around 130,000 clones, around 85% being singletons. Sequenced material: peripheral blood. The source of these receptors is a human donor in a cohort sampled during active COVID-19.

The chain recombines TRBV2 with TRBJ2-1; 14 positions match TRBD2. The trim removed 4 bases at V and 10 bases at J, leaving 6 bases unmatched. This CDR3 has 15 amino acids. CDR1 is SNHLY, CDR2 FYNNEI, per germline. CDR3 residues: CASSVGLAGGGEQFF. The CDR3 coding sequence is TGTGCCAGCAGTGTAGGACTAGCGGGGGGCGGGGAGCAGTTCTTC. The full variable domain, with the rest looked up from reference TRBV2 and TRBJ2-1, is EPEVTQTPSHQVTQMGQEVILRCVPISNHLYFYWYRQILGQKVEFLVSFYNNEISEKSEIFDDQFSVERPDGSNFTLKIRSTKLEDSAMYFCASSVGLAGGGEQFFGPGTRLTVL.

The V call is TRBV6-2 or TRBV6-3, the J call TRBJ1-1; 7 nucleotides agree with TRBD1. Germline CDR1 reads MNHEY; CDR2 reads SVGEGT. Germline trimming cut 5 bases from V and 4 bases from J; bases unmatched to any gene: 7. The CDR3 is 14 residues long. DNA for the CDR3: TGTGCCAGCAGTAATAGACAGGGCGTCACTGAAGCTTTCTTT. It specifies CASSNRQGVTEAFF.

The rearrangement links TRBV18 to TRBJ1-1; unclear D gene. V gave up 6 bases and J gave up 1 base, with 18 bases separating them. CDR1 and CDR2 from the germline V gene are KGHSH and LQKENI. The CDR3 covers 16 residues. The CDR3: CASSPRVGGKNTEAFF. The CDR3 nucleotides read TGTGCCAGCTCCCCGCGGGTCGGAGGGAAGAACACTGAAGCTTTCTTT.

V is TRBV7-2 and J is TRBJ2-1; D perhaps matches TRBD2 (5 bases). The V gene lost 0 bases and the J gene lost 4 bases, with 10 bases spanning the gap. The germline CDR1 and CDR2 sequences are SGHTA and FQGNSA. The CDR3 runs 15 residues. CDR3 protein: CASSLAYGDYNEQFF. In DNA form, the CDR3 reads TGTGCCAGCAGCTTAGCCTACGGGGATTACAATGAGCAGTTCTTC. Full variable domain (rest looked up from reference TRBV7-2 and TRBJ2-1): GAGVSQSPSNKVTEKGKDVELRCDPISGHTALYWYRQSLGQGLEFLIYFQGNSAPDKSGLPSDRFSAERTGGSVSTLTIQRTQQEDSAVYLCASSLAYGDYNEQFFGPGTRLTVL.

This chain links TRBV5-1 with TRBJ2-2; 7 bases align to TRBD1. This CDR3 region has 18 residues. CDR1 is SGHRS and CDR2 is YFSETQ in the germline V gene. With V trimmed by 1 base and J by 1 base, 10 bases remained unmatched. CDR3 sequence (DNA): TGCGCCAGCAGCTTGTTCCCCCTGACAGGGCTGAACACCGGGGAGCTGTTTTTT. Translated, it gives CASSLFPLTGLNTGELFF.

The rearrangement links TRBV27 to TRBJ1-1; no reliable D call. The germline V gene has CDR1 MNHEY and CDR2 SMNVEV (reference sequence). The CDR3 extends over 12 amino acids. The ends were cut back, 6 bases at V and 9 bases at J, with 14 bases in the middle. The CDR3 DNA reads TGTGCCAGCAGCTCCCTAGGAGGGAAAGCTTTCTTT. Its protein product is CASSSLGGKAFF.

This clone occurred many times. CDR3 coding DNA: TGTGCCAGCAGCTTACCAGGGACAGGGGCGAACACTGAAGCTTTCTTT. This sequence encodes CASSLPGTGANTEAFF. The V call is TRBV6-2 or TRBV6-3, the J call TRBJ1-1; TRBD1 matches at 10 bases. Trimming at V came to 6 bases and at J to 1 base, leaving 8 bases not matched to a gene. Germline CDR1 and CDR2: MNHEY and SVGEGT. The CDR3 sequence is 16 residues long.

This chain links TRBV5-1 with TRBJ2-3; 8 bases align to TRBD1. J lost 3 bases, V lost 9 bases, and 6 bases had no gene match. Germline CDR1 SGHRS, CDR2 YFSETQ. The CDR3 spans 13 residues. CDR3 sequence: CATSTGVTDTQYF. The DNA of the CDR3 is TGCGCCACCTCGACAGGGGTTACAGATACGCAGTATTTT.

The rearrangement links TRBV19 to TRBJ2-7; 8 bases agree with TRBD1. V was pared by 5 bases and J by 9 bases, with 18 bases of the junction left unmatched. The germline V gene encodes CDR1 LNHDA and CDR2 SQIVND (reference sequence). The CDR3 is 16 amino acids. The CDR3 region has the DNA TGTGCCAGTAGTCCAGGCCACCCCGGGACAGGCACCCCGCAGTACTTC. This encodes CASSPGHPGTGTPQYF.

The genes are TRBV18 and TRBJ1-2; 8 bases agree with TRBD1. Trimming took 3 bases from V and 7 from J; bases not matched to a gene: 7. From germline, CDR1 is KGHSH and CDR2 LQKENI. This CDR3 is built from 14 residues. CDR3 nucleotide sequence: TGTGCCAGCTCACCCACCCAGGGGGCTGGTGGCTACACCTTC. Its protein is CASSPTQGAGGYTF.

This clone was observed a handful of times. The chain links TRBV10-1 to TRBJ2-1; D might be TRBD1 (5 bases). The germline V and J ends were trimmed by 0 bases and 2 bases, with 14 bases remaining between them. The CDR3 covers 17 residues. Germline V lookup: CDR1 WNHNN, CDR2 SYGVQD (reference sequence). The CDR3 region has the DNA TGCGCCAGCAGTGAGTCCTTCCTCCAGGGAACCTACAATGAGCAGTTCTTC. It encodes CASSESFLQGTYNEQFF.

This chain connects TRBV6-1 to TRBJ2-5; 11 bases are a match to TRBD2. This CDR3 has 19 residues. In germline, CDR1 is MNHNS, CDR2 SASEGT. V shed 0 bases and J 0 bases; nucleotides not matched to a gene: 9. The DNA for the CDR3 is TGTGCCAGCAGTGAAGCGGGAGTAGGGACTAGCGGTTACCAAGAGACCCAGTACTTC. Residues: CASSEAGVGTSGYQETQYF.

J is TRBJ2-1 and V is TRBV2; D may be TRBD1 (6 bases). The CDR3 runs 15 residues. The ends were cut back, 4 bases at V and 1 base at J, with 11 bases in the middle. Germline CDR1 SNHLY, CDR2 FYNNEI. The CDR3 coding sequence is TGTGCCAGCAGTGTTGGCCAGGGGTCCTACAATGAGCAGTTCTTC. Amino acid sequence: CASSVGQGSYNEQFF.

The chain is built from TRBV5-4 and TRBJ2-3, with 8 bases aligning to TRBD1. After removal of 0 bases from V and 2 bases from J, the junction contained 8 bases not matched to a gene. CDR3 length equals 17 residues. From germline, CDR1 is SGHNT and CDR2 YYREEE (reference sequence). The CDR3 DNA follows: TGTGCCAGCAGCTTGGCCCAAGACAGGGGTTTCACAGATACGCAGTATTTT. Its protein is CASSLAQDRGFTDTQYF.

The rearrangement joins TRBV4-2 to TRBJ2-1; possibly TRBD2 for D (7 bases). CDR3 length: 16 amino acids. The germline V gene encodes CDR1 LGHNA and CDR2 YNFKEQ. V was trimmed by 3 bases and J by 0 bases, leaving 12 bases between them. The CDR3, as DNA: TGTGCCAGCAGCCAGAGGGGGGGCAGCTCCTACAATGAGCAGTTCTTC. Translated, it gives CASSQRGGSSYNEQFF.

The chain links TRBV6-5 to TRBJ1-1, with D hard to call. CDR1 and CDR2 (germline): MNHEY, SVGAGI. CDR3 length equals 13 residues. V lost 2 bases and J 1 base, leaving 5 bases between the germline ends. The CDR3 protein is CASSYTTNTEAFF. CDR3 nucleotides: TGTGCCAGCAGTTACACAACGAACACTGAAGCTTTCTTT.

CDR3 loop: CASSKDREDHSYNEQFF. In DNA form, the CDR3 reads TGTGCCAGCAGCAAGGACAGGGAGGACCATTCCTACAATGAGCAGTTCTTC. The chain employs TRBV21-1 and TRBJ2-1; whether TRBD1, the table's D call, matches the DNA was not checked. TRBV21-1 is a listed pseudogene. This CDR3 has 17 residues.

The V gene is TRBV6-2 or TRBV6-3, the J gene TRBJ2-3; D gene uncertain. This CDR3 region has 14 residues. The germline gives CDR1 MNHEY, CDR2 SVGEGT. The V end lost 5 bases, the J end lost 0 bases, and 9 bases lay between the germline ends. Here the CDR3 reads CASSRPPSTDTQYF. CDR3 DNA: TGTGCCAGCAGTCGTCCTCCTAGCACAGATACGCAGTATTTT.

V is TRBV18 and J is TRBJ1-1; 12 nucleotides line up with TRBD1. Germline V gives CDR1 KGHSH, CDR2 LQKENI. Trimming removed 3 bases from V and 0 bases from J; junction bases left unmatched: 2. This CDR3 has 16 amino acids. CDR3 nucleotides: TGTGCCAGCTCACCCGGGACAGGGGGCCTGAACACTGAAGCTTTCTTT. Its translation: CASSPGTGGLNTEAFF.

This clone was detected a few times. V usage is TRBV7-9 and J usage is TRBJ2-1, with a possible D match to TRBD2 (6 bases). V was trimmed by 5 bases and J by 6 bases, leaving 14 bases between them. Germline V lookup: CDR1 SEHNR, CDR2 FQNEAQ (reference sequence). This CDR3 contains 14 residues. CDR3 loop: CASSRSGTFNEQFF. CDR3 in DNA: TGTGCCAGCAGCAGATCCGGGACTTTCAATGAGCAGTTCTTC.

The V and J genes are TRBV5-4 and TRBJ1-1; D unresolved. Germline lookup yields CDR1 SGHNT and CDR2 YYREEE (reference sequence). V lost 0 bases and J 1 base, leaving 10 bases between the germline ends. This CDR3 comprises 15 residues. The CDR3 spells CASSLGGGRNTEAFF. CDR3 nucleotide sequence: TGTGCCAGCAGCTTGGGGGGAGGGCGGAACACTGAAGCTTTCTTT.